These 29 T cell receptor beta chains were sequenced from one sample in a study of T cell responses to AZD1222 COVID-19 vaccine. TCRdb's copy holds only in-frame clones and misses some; the assay was immunoSEQ multiplex PCR. The table includes about 45,000 clones, around three quarters detected once. The material sequenced was peripheral blood, taken on day 0 of AZD1222 vaccination. All receptors derive from an adult in good health.

The chain links TRBV13 to TRBJ2-7, with 11 nucleotides matching TRBD2. Germline trimming cut 4 bases from V and 2 bases from J; bases unmatched to any gene: 7. Germline V gene data show CDR1 as PRHDT and CDR2 as FYEKMQ (reference sequence). This CDR3 spans 16 amino acids. The CDR3 coding sequence is TGTGCCAGCAGCTCCCAGACTAGCGGGACGACCTACGAGCAGTACTTC. It specifies CASSSQTSGTTYEQYF.

The sample holds one count of this clone. The chain combines TRBV24-1 with TRBJ2-1; TRBD2 aligns across 9 bases. With 3 bases clipped from V and 6 bases from J, the junction kept 8 bases outside the gene matches. The germline V gene has CDR1 KGHDR and CDR2 SFDVKD. The CDR3 consists of 16 residues. The CDR3 is CATSDPGTSWANEQFF. CDR3 DNA sequence: TGTGCCACCAGTGATCCCGGGACTAGCTGGGCCAATGAGCAGTTCTTC.

The J gene is TRBJ2-7, the V gene TRBV6-2 or TRBV6-3; possibly TRBD1 for D (6 bases). Trimming took 6 bases from V and 4 from J, leaving 22 bases between them. CDR1 is MNHEY and CDR2 is SVGEGT in the germline V gene. The CDR3 has 16 amino acids. CDR3 bases: TGTGCCAGCAGCCCGATGTTCAGGGGTTCCCTTTACGAGCAGTACTTC. Protein: CASSPMFRGSLYEQYF.

This clone came up a few times. This chain uses TRBV6-1 with TRBJ1-5, with 10 bases identical to TRBD1. With 4 bases clipped from V and 3 bases from J, the junction kept 9 bases outside the gene matches. CDR3 size: 17 residues. Germline V CDR1 and CDR2: MNHNS, SASEGT. The DNA of the CDR3 is TGTGCCAGCAGTGGCGCGACAGGGGGCTGGGACAATCAGCCCCAGCATTTT. Residues: CASSGATGGWDNQPQHF.

This clone has only a few counts. This chain links TRBV7-2 with TRBJ2-3; 15 positions agree with TRBD2. Germline lookup yields CDR1 SGHTA and CDR2 FQGNSA. This CDR3 has 16 residues. The V and J ends lost 4 bases and 3 bases, in that order; junction bases with no gene match: 2. The CDR3 reads CASSSGTSGGTDTQYF. The CDR3 DNA follows: TGTGCCAGCAGCTCCGGGACTAGCGGGGGGACAGATACGCAGTATTTT.

The chain links TRBV18 to TRBJ1-5; TRBD1 is a possible D gene (6 bases). CDR3 length equals 15 residues. V lost 1 base and J 6 bases, leaving 13 bases between the germline ends. Germline CDR1 reads KGHSH; CDR2 reads LQKENI. CDR3 DNA: TGTGCCAGCTCACCACAGGGGGGCGGGGGTCAGCCCCAGCATTTT. It specifies CASSPQGGGGQPQHF. Full variable domain (outside the CDR3, taken from reference TRBV18 and TRBJ1-5): NAGVMQNPRHLVRRRGQEARLRCSPMKGHSHVYWYRQLPEEGLKFMVYLQKENIIDESGMPKERFSAEFPKEGPSILRIQQVVRGDSAAYFCASSPQGGGGQPQHFGDGTRLSIL.

This CDR3 reads CASSRETGPGNTIYF. DNA for the CDR3: TGCGCCAGCAGCCGAGAGACAGGGCCTGGAAACACCATATATTTT. The chain employs TRBV4-1 and TRBJ1-3; TRBD1 aligns across 7 bases. Germline V gives CDR1 MGHRA, CDR2 YSYEKL. The CDR3 runs to 15 residues. The J segment lost 2 bases and the V segment lost 4 bases, leaving 5 bases of the junction unmatched.

This rearrangement joins TRBV15 to TRBJ1-4; weak D call: TRBD1 (5 bases). CDR1 is LNHNV and CDR2 is YYDKDF in the germline V gene (reference sequence). The V gene lost 6 bases and the J gene lost 7 bases, with 18 bases spanning the gap. This CDR3 region has 15 residues. CDR3 bases: TGTGCCACCAGTAGGCTCGGGCAGGGTAGTGAAAAACTGTTTTTT. It specifies CATSRLGQGSEKLFF.

This chain uses TRBV2 with TRBJ2-7, with 8 bases that match TRBD1. After removal of 8 bases from V and 3 bases from J, the junction contained 12 bases not matched to a gene. The CDR3 loop spans 15 amino acids. Germline V gene sequence: CDR1 SNHLY, CDR2 FYNNEI. The CDR3 DNA sequence: TGTGCCAGCTCCCCGGACAGGGACTTCCTCTACGAGCAGTACTTC. As protein: CASSPDRDFLYEQYF.

The J gene is TRBJ1-1, the V gene TRBV5-1; weak D call: TRBD1 (6 bases). From germline, CDR1 is SGHRS and CDR2 YFSETQ. The V end lost 2 bases, the J end lost 5 bases, and 10 bases lay between the germline ends. CDR3 length: 13 amino acids. Written as DNA, the CDR3 is TGCGCCAGCAGCTTCGGGGGGCTGACTGAAGCTTTCTTT. Protein product: CASSFGGLTEAFF. Variable domain in full (rest from reference TRBV5-1 and TRBJ1-1): KAGVTQTPRYLIKTRGQQVTLSCSPISGHRSVSWYQQTPGQGLQFLFEYFSETQRNKGNFPGRFSGRQFSNSRSEMNVSTLELGDSALYLCASSFGGLTEAFFGQGTRLTVV.

The CDR3 sequence: CASSVEVGVITGELFF. The CDR3 nucleotides are TGTGCCAGCAGCGTAGAGGTAGGGGTGATCACCGGGGAGCTGTTTTTT. The chain recombines TRBV9 with TRBJ2-2; weak D call: TRBD1 (5 bases). The germline CDR1 and CDR2 sequences are SGDLS and YYNGEE. V lost 0 bases and J lost 4, with 13 bases in between. This CDR3 has 16 amino acids.

The CDR3 DNA reads TGTGCCAGCAGTCCCACCTCCCTGAGGGGGGGCCAGCATTTT. This sequence encodes CASSPTSLRGGQHF. This sequence joins TRBV28 and TRBJ1-5; possible D gene TRBD1, 6 bases. CDR1 and CDR2 (germline): MDHEN, SYDVKM. CDR3 length equals 14 residues. V shed 5 bases and J shed 12 bases, with 20 bases lying between them.

This clone turned up a few times. J is TRBJ1-5 and V is TRBV18, with D unclear. The ends were cut back, 5 bases at V and 4 bases at J, with 9 bases in the middle. CDR1 is KGHSH and CDR2 is LQKENI in the germline V gene. This CDR3 has 13 amino acids. This CDR3 reads CASSARGNQPQHF. In DNA, the CDR3 is TGTGCCAGCTCAGCGCGAGGGAATCAGCCCCAGCATTTT.

This clone was counted once. This sequence joins TRBV28 and TRBJ2-1; possibly TRBD1 for D (5 bases). V lost 6 bases to trimming and J lost 4 bases, with 16 bases between them. CDR3 length equals 15 residues. Per the germline V gene, CDR1 is MDHEN and CDR2 is SYDVKM. The CDR3 coding sequence is TGTGCCAGCAGACCAGGGTCGGTTCTTTACAATGAGCAGTTCTTC. This translates into CASRPGSVLYNEQFF.

CDR3 nucleotide sequence: TGTGCCACCAGTGATGAGAGCCGGGGGGCCTACCGTACGCAGTATTTT. It is translated as CATSDESRGAYRTQYF. The rearrangement uses TRBV24-1 and TRBJ2-3; TRBD2 is a possible D gene (7 bases). Germline V CDR1 and CDR2: KGHDR, SFDVKD. V lost 3 bases to trimming and J lost 8 bases, with 20 bases between them. CDR3 size: 16 residues.

By frequency in the sample, this clone is medium-sized. The CDR3 DNA reads TGTGCCAGCAGCGTAAGCCAGGGGAGTATCGGGGAGCTGTTTTTT. This encodes CASSVSQGSIGELFF. The chain uses TRBV9 and TRBJ2-2; possible D gene TRBD1, 6 bases. The CDR3 has 15 amino acids. Germline loops: CDR1 SGDLS, CDR2 YYNGEE. V was trimmed by 1 base and J by 7 bases, leaving 14 bases between them.

This clone has a single count. Here the CDR3 reads CASSKGRGGGRDYEQYF. The CDR3 DNA follows: TGTGCCAGCAGCAAAGGCCGTGGAGGAGGTCGGGACTACGAGCAGTACTTC. This sequence joins TRBV21-1 and TRBJ2-7; the table names TRBD2, a call not compared with the DNA. TRBV21-1 has pseudogene status. The CDR3 is 17 amino acids.

This clone was seen more than once but under ten times. The rearrangement links TRBV5-1 to TRBJ2-3, with TRBD2 as a possible D gene (5 bases). The CDR3 has 15 amino acids. V was clipped by 5 bases and J by 3 bases, with 16 bases between them. In germline, CDR1 is SGHRS, CDR2 YFSETQ. The CDR3 is CASSPGSTGTDTQYF. CDR3 nucleotides: TGCGCCAGCAGTCCGGGGTCTACTGGGACAGATACGCAGTATTTT.

The chain recombines TRBV7-2 with TRBJ2-3; D might be TRBD2 (7 bases). Germline V gene lookup returns CDR1 SGHTA and CDR2 FQGNSA. The V end lost 5 bases, the J end lost 3 bases, and 15 bases lay between the germline ends. This CDR3 spans 15 amino acids. The DNA of the CDR3 is TGTGCCAGCAGCCTAAGGGGGGGTAGGACAGATACGCAGTATTTT. This translates into CASSLRGGRTDTQYF.

The chain has TRBV6-5 and TRBJ1-1; 9 nucleotides align to TRBD1. J gave up 5 bases and V 6 bases, and 7 bases lay outside the gene matches. The CDR3 has 14 residues. The germline gives CDR1 MNHEY, CDR2 SVGAGI. The CDR3 loop is CASRGQGRFTEAFF. CDR3 bases: TGTGCCAGCAGGGGACAGGGAAGGTTTACTGAAGCTTTCTTT.

The chain uses TRBV28 and TRBJ2-7; no firm D call. Trimming left V 4 bases short and J 5 bases short, with 6 bases between. The CDR3 extends over 11 amino acids. From germline, CDR1 is MDHEN and CDR2 SYDVKM. The CDR3: CASSSLDEQYF. The CDR3 bases are TGTGCCAGCAGTTCCCTTGACGAGCAGTACTTC. The whole variable domain, remainder taken from reference TRBV28 and TRBJ2-7, is DVKVTQSSRYLVKRTGEKVFLECVQDMDHENMFWYRQDPGLGLRLIYFSYDVKMKEKGDIPEGYSVSREKKERFSLILESASTNQTSMYLCASSSLDEQYFGPGTRLTVT.

The J gene is TRBJ2-1, the V gene TRBV30, with TRBD1 as a possible D gene (6 bases). Germline V gene data show CDR1 as GTSNPN and CDR2 as SVGIG (reference sequence). There are 12 residues in the CDR3. V was pared by 4 bases and J by 7 bases, with 11 bases between. The CDR3 reads CAWTLGANEQFF. The CDR3 DNA sequence: TGTGCCTGGACACTGGGGGCGAATGAGCAGTTCTTC.

The CDR3 DNA reads as TGTGCCAGCAGTTTAAATCTCCAGCGCCCCGGCTCCTACGAGCAGTACTTC. Translation gives CASSLNLQRPGSYEQYF. The rearrangement joins TRBV28 to TRBJ2-7, with no clear D. Germline CDR1 and CDR2: MDHEN and SYDVKM. The CDR3 is 17 amino acids. V was pared by 2 bases and J by 0 bases, with 17 bases between.

V is TRBV5-1 and J is TRBJ2-3; 9 bases line up with TRBD2. This CDR3 contains 18 residues. CDR1 and CDR2 from the germline V gene are SGHRS and YFSETQ. The V segment lost 7 bases and the J segment 3 bases; nucleotides outside the gene matches: 18. Here the CDR3 DNA reads TGCGCCAGCTCGAGGGGCGGGGGGGCCGAGGGAGAAACAGATACGCAGTATTTT. Protein: CASSRGGGAEGETDTQYF.

The gene calls are TRBV5-5 and TRBJ2-2, with 7 bases identical to TRBD1. Germline CDR1 reads SGHKS; CDR2 reads YYEKEE (reference sequence). The junction had 7 bases not matched to a gene; V was cut back by 2 bases and J by 6 bases. This CDR3 region has 15 residues. The CDR3 spells CASSFLGGDAGELFF. For the CDR3, the DNA is TGTGCCAGCAGCTTCCTAGGGGGCGACGCCGGGGAGCTGTTTTTT.

The chain is built from TRBV7-9 and TRBJ1-4, with D perhaps TRBD1 (6 bases). Germline CDR1 SEHNR, CDR2 FQNEAQ (reference sequence). The CDR3 has 16 residues. With 5 bases removed from V and 8 bases from J, the gap between germline ends came to 21 bases. The CDR3 region has the DNA TGTGCCAGCAGCAGATCTAACCGACAGGTTGAGGAAAAACTGTTTTTT. Translation gives CASSRSNRQVEEKLFF.

This chain links TRBV28 with TRBJ2-2; D remains unclear. Germline CDR1 reads MDHEN; CDR2 reads SYDVKM. V lost 4 bases and J lost 5, with 8 bases in between. The length of the CDR3 is 13 residues. The CDR3, as DNA: TGTGCCAGCAGTTGGGGTTGGACCGGGGAGCTGTTTTTT. Translated, it gives CASSWGWTGELFF.

The gene calls are TRBV7-9 and TRBJ1-4, with D unresolved. Trimming took off 5 bases at V and 3 bases at J, with 10 bases between the two ends. The CDR3 consists of 14 residues. Germline values: CDR1 SEHNR, CDR2 FQNEAQ (reference sequence). For the CDR3, the DNA is TGTGCCAGCAGCGCTCATAGCGCTAATGAAAAACTGTTTTTT. Encoded protein: CASSAHSANEKLFF.

The chain couples TRBV24-1 to TRBJ2-3; the D is unclear. This CDR3 comprises 9 residues. Germline CDR1 KGHDR, CDR2 SFDVKD. V was pared by 9 bases and J by 14 bases, with 11 bases between. In DNA, the CDR3 is TGTGCCACCTGGGCGGCGTGGTATTTT. Its protein product is CATWAAWYF.